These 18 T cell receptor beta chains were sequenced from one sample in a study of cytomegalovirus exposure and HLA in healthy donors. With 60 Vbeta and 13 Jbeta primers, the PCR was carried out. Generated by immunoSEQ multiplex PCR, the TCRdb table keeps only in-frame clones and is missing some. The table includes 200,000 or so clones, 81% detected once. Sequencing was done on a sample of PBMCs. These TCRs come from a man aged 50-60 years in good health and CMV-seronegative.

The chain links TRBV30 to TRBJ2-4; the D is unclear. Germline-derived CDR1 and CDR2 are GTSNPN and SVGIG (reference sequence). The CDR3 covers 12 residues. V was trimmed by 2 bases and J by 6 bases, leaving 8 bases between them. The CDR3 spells CAWSPTGNIQYF. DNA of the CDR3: TGTGCCTGGAGTCCTACGGGAAACATTCAGTACTTC. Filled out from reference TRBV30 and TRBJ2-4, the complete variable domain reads SQTIHQWPATLVQPVGSPLSLECTVEGTSNPNLYWYRQAAGRGLQLLFYSVGIGQISSEVPQNLSASRPQDRQFILSSKKLLLSDSGFYLCAWSPTGNIQYFGAGTRLSVL.

The CDR3 protein is CASSLVAGGPHEQYF. The CDR3 nucleotides read TGTGCCAGCAGCTTAGTAGCGGGGGGGCCCCACGAGCAGTACTTC. The chain recombines TRBV7-2 with TRBJ2-7; 11 bases are shared with TRBD2. The CDR3 totals 15 residues. CDR1 and CDR2 from the germline V gene are SGHTA and FQGNSA. V gave up 1 base and J gave up 5 bases; unmatched junction bases: 4.

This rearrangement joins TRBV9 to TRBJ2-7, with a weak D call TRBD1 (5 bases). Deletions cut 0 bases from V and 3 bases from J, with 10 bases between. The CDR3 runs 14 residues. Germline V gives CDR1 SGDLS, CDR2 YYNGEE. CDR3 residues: CASSVGQLIYEQYF. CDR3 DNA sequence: TGTGCCAGCAGCGTAGGACAGCTGATCTACGAGCAGTACTTC.

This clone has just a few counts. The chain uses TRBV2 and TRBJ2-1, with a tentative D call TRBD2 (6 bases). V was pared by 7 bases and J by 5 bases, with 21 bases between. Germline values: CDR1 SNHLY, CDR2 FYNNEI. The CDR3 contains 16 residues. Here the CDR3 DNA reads TGTGCCAGCACCCTAGCGAGGGTTTTTACAAACAATGAGCAGTTCTTC. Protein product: CASTLARVFTNNEQFF.

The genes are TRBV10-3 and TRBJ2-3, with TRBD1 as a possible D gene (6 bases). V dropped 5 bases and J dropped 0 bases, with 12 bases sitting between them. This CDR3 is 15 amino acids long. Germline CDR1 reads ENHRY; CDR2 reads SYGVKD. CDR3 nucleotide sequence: TGTGCCATCAGTATCAACAGGGATAGCACAGATACGCAGTATTTT. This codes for CAISINRDSTDTQYF.

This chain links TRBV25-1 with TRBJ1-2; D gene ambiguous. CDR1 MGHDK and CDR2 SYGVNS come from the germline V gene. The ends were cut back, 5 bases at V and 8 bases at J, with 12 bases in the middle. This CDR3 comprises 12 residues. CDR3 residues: CASSSSRGGYTF. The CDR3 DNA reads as TGTGCCAGCAGTTCATCAAGAGGGGGCTACACCTTC.

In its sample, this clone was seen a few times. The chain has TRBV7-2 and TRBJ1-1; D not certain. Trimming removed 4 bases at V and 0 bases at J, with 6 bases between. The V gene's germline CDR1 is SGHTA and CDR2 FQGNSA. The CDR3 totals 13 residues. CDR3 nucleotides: TGTGCCAGCAGCTCCCTTATGAACACTGAAGCTTTCTTT. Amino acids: CASSSLMNTEAFF.

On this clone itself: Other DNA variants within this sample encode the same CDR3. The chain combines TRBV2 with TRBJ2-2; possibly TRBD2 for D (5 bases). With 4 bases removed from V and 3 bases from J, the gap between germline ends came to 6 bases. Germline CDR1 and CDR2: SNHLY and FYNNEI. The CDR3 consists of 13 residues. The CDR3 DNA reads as TGTGCCAGCAGTGCGCGGGACACCGGGGAGCTGTTTTTT. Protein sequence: CASSARDTGELFF.

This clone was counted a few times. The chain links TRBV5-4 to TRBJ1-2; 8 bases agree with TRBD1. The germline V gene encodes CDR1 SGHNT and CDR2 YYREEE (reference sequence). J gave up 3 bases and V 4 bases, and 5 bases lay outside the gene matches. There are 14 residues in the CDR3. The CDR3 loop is CASSPGQDHYGYTF. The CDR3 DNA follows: TGTGCCAGCAGCCCGGGACAGGACCACTATGGCTACACCTTC. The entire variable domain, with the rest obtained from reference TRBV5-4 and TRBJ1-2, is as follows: ETGVTQSPTHLIKTRGQQVTLRCSSQSGHNTVSWYQQALGQGPQFIFQYYREEENGRGNFPPRFSGLQFPNYSSELNVNALELDDSALYLCASSPGQDHYGYTFGSGTRLTVV.

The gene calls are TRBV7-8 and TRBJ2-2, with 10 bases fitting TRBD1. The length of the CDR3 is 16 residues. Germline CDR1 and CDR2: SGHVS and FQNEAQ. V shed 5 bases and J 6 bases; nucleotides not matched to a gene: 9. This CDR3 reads CASSPRGTGEAGELFF. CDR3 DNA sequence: TGTGCCAGCAGCCCGAGAGGGACAGGGGAGGCCGGGGAGCTGTTTTTT.

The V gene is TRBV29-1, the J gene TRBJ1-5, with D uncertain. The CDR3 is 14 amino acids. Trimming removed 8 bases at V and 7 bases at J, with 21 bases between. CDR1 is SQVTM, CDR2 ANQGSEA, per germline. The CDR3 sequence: CSPRVTAREQPQHF. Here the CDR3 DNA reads TGCAGCCCCCGGGTGACCGCTAGGGAGCAGCCCCAGCATTTT.

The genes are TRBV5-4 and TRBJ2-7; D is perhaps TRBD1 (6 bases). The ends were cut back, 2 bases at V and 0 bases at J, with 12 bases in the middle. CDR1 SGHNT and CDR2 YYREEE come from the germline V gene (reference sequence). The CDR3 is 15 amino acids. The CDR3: CASSFRTESSYEQYF. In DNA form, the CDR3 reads TGTGCCAGCAGCTTTCGGACAGAGAGCTCCTACGAGCAGTACTTC.

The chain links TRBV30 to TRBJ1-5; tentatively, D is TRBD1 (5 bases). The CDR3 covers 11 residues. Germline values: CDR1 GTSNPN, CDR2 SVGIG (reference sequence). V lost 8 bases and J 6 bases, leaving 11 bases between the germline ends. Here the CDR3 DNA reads TGTGCCGGAGGGGTTGGTCAGCCCCAGCATTTT. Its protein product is CAGGVGQPQHF.

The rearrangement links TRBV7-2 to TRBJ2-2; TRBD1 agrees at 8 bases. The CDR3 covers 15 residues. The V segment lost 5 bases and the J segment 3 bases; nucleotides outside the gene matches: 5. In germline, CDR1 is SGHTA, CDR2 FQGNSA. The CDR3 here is CASSTYRGYTGELFF. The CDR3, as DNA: TGTGCCAGCAGCACATACAGGGGGTACACCGGGGAGCTGTTTTTT.

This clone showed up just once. The CDR3: CATLSDTQYF. The CDR3 coding sequence is TGTGCCACCCTCTCGGATACGCAGTATTTT. The rearrangement joins TRBV6-6 to TRBJ2-3; D is unresolved. CDR3 size: 10 residues. Germline values: CDR1 MNHNY, CDR2 SVGAGI (reference sequence). V was trimmed by 10 bases and J by 6 bases, leaving 8 bases between them.

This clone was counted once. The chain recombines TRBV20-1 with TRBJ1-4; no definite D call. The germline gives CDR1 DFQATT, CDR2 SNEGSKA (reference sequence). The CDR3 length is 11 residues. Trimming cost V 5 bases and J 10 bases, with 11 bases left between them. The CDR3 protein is CSAPRDRKLFF. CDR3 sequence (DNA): TGCAGTGCTCCGCGGGATCGAAAACTGTTTTTT.

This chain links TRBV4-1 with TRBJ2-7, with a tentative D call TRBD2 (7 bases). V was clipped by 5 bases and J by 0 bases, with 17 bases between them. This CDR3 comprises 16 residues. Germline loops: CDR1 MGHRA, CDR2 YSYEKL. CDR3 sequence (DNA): TGCGCCAGCAGCTTCTACGCGGGGGCACCCTCCTACGAGCAGTACTTC. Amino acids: CASSFYAGAPSYEQYF.

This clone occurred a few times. The CDR3 reads CASSLAGSSSEAFF. The CDR3 DNA reads as TGTGCCAGCAGCTTAGCCGGGAGCTCGAGTGAAGCTTTCTTT. V and J are TRBV7-2 and TRBJ1-1; no definite D call. Between the trimmed V and J ends, which lost 0 bases and 7 bases, there was a span of 12 bases. CDR1 is SGHTA and CDR2 is FQGNSA in the germline V gene. CDR3 length: 14 residues.